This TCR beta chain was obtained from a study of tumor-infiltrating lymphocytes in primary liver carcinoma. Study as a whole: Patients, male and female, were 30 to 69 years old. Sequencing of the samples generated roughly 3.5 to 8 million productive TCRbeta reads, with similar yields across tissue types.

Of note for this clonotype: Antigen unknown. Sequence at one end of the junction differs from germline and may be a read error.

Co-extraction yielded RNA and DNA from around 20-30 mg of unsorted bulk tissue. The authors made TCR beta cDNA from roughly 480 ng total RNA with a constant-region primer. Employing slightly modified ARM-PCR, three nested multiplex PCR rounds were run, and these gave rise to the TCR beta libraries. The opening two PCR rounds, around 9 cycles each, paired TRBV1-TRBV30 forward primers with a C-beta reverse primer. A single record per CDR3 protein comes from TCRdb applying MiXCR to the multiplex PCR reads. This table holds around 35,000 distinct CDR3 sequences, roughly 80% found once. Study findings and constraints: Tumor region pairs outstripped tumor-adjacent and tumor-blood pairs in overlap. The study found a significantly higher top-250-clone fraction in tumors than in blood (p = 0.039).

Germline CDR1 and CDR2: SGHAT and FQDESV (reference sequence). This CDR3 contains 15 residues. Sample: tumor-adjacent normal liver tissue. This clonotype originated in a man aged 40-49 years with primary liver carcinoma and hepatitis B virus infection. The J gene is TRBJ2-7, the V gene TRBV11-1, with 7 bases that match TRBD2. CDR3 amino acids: CASTPGGLANYEEYF. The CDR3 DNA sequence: TGTGCCAGCACCCCGGGGGGACTGGCAAACTACGAGGAGTACTTC.